A single sample gave rise to the 5 T cell receptor beta chains below, sequenced in a study of blood T cell repertoires in COVID-19. TCRdb keeps only in-frame clones here, not all; method: immunoSEQ multiplex PCR. The data show 200,000 to 300,000 clones, 75% to 90% seen once. Sequenced sample: peripheral blood. These receptors were taken from a man aged 25-45 years with active or convalescent COVID-19.

This chain connects TRBV11-2 to TRBJ2-2; TRBD2 aligns across 8 bases. Germline V gene sequence: CDR1 SGHAT, CDR2 FQNNGV. Trimming cost V 0 bases and J 7 bases; bases outside gene matches: 4. The length of the CDR3 is 15 residues. CDR3: CASSLERGGGGELFF. For the CDR3, the DNA is TGTGCCAGCAGCTTAGAACGGGGGGGCGGCGGGGAGCTGTTTTTT.

The chain is built from TRBV29-1 and TRBJ2-3, with D perhaps TRBD2 (6 bases). V gave up 5 bases and J gave up 0 bases, with 21 bases separating them. CDR3 length equals 17 residues. Germline CDR1 and CDR2: SQVTM and ANQGSEA. The CDR3 protein is CSVLRPAPGLSTDTQYF. CDR3 sequence (DNA): TGCAGCGTTTTAAGACCTGCCCCGGGACTCAGCACAGATACGCAGTATTTT.

This clone was detected once. V is TRBV4-2 and J is TRBJ2-7; 14 bases line up with TRBD2. CDR1 is LGHNA, CDR2 YNFKEQ, per germline. Unmatched junction bases numbered 6, after V lost 4 bases and J lost 4 bases. The CDR3 length is 16 residues. The CDR3 region is CASSRTRTSGGYEQYF. In nucleotides, the CDR3 is TGTGCCAGCAGCCGAACCAGGACTAGCGGGGGGTACGAGCAGTACTTC.

As regards this clone: The same CDR3 arises from other DNA sequences in this sample as well. This sequence joins TRBV5-1 and TRBJ2-3, with 8 positions matching TRBD1. Germline CDR1 reads SGHRS; CDR2 reads YFSETQ. The V segment lost 2 bases and the J segment 0 bases; nucleotides outside the gene matches: 2. The CDR3 runs 15 residues. CDR3 loop: CASSLTGGSTDTQYF. The DNA of the CDR3 is TGCGCCAGCAGCTTAACAGGGGGTAGCACAGATACGCAGTATTTT.

The J gene is TRBJ2-7, the V gene TRBV5-1; the match to TRBD2 covers 8 bases. CDR3 length equals 15 residues. Germline V gene lookup returns CDR1 SGHRS and CDR2 YFSETQ. Unmatched junction bases numbered 2, after V lost 0 bases and J lost 0 bases. The CDR3 loop is CASSLVAGGSYEQYF. CDR3 nucleotide sequence: TGCGCCAGCAGCTTGGTGGCGGGGGGCTCCTACGAGCAGTACTTC.